A single TCR beta chain is shown here with its context. This entry is derived from a study of human T cells and chemical hapten exposure. Described time point: patch test 3, about 24 weeks after DPC sensitization. This sample's treatment: therapeutic diphenylcyclopropenone sensitization with weekly scalp DPC. The germline V and J ends were trimmed by 6 bases and 8 bases, with 23 bases remaining between them. Germline values: CDR1 MNHNS, CDR2 SASEGT. This CDR3 has 16 amino acids. TCRdb reprocessed the RACE reads via MiXCR and lists one record per CDR3 protein. The sample holds some 110,000 distinct CDR3 sequences; around 11% are singletons and the top ten take approximately 2.5%.

This chain joins TRBV6-1 and TRBJ2-1; no definite D call. The TCR originated in a woman between 45 and 60 years old with alopecia areata. Some clones in this sample may be carry-over from other donors' samples. Material: whole blood, obtained in connection with sensitization to the hapten diphenylcyclopropenone (DPC). Here the CDR3 reads CASSLEKILMGDEQFF. CDR3 DNA sequence: TGTGCCAGCAGCCTAGAAAAAATCCTAATGGGCGATGAGCAGTTCTTC.